The T cell receptor beta chain under discussion was sequenced for a study of blood T cells in healthy people across ages. General observations from the study: One million T cells yielded diversity estimates that were considered underestimates. Per million T cells, TCR beta diversity dropped roughly linearly as age increased.

Extraction yielded at least 5 micrograms of total RNA per sample. Next came a second PCR, run for about 7 to 12 cycles, which used a sample-barcoded 5' primer along with a J-beta primer mix. TCRdb reprocessed the 5' RACE reads via MiXCR and lists one record per CDR3 protein. The data show 1.5 million or so distinct CDR3 sequences, approximately 40% seen once. As concerns this clonotype: The antigen remains unidentified.

CDR1 and CDR2 from the germline V gene are MNHNS and SASEGT. CDR3 size: 11 residues. Between the trimmed V and J ends, which lost 7 bases and 5 bases, there was a span of 6 bases. This TCR came from a woman aged 18-29 years in good health. Input material: blood. The chain employs TRBV6-1 and TRBJ2-1; D unresolved. The CDR3 DNA sequence: TGTGCCAGCACCTATGACAATGAGCAGTTCTTC. It is translated as CASTYDNEQFF.